A selection of T cell receptor beta chains follows, all from one sample in a study of blood T cell repertoires in COVID-19. Using immunoSEQ multiplex PCR, the repertoire was profiled, and TCRdb retains in-frame clones only, with some absent. The table lists about 300,000 clones, just over 85% of them singletons. Material: PBMCs or T cells enriched from blood (not recorded which). The receptors were gathered from a man younger than 45 who had recovered from COVID-19. Each CDR3 is given without its conserved first and last residue.

J | length | V | CDR3
TRBJ1-5 | 15 | TRBV19 | ASSIATGGFSNQPQH
TRBJ2-1 | 13 | TRBV20-1 | SASVQGNLLGEQF
TRBJ2-2 | 14 | TRBV5-4 | ASSWAGTENTGELF
TRBJ2-7 | 15 | TRBV30 | AWSRTSYPGQGHEQY
TRBJ2-3 | 17 | TRBV3-1/TRBV3-2 | ASSFSPLVGGPITDTQY
TRBJ2-7 | 15 | TRBV2 | ASSVVSDRVGLYEQY
TRBJ1-2 | 9 | TRBV20-1 | SATSSVGYT
TRBJ2-4 | 13 | TRBV6-4 | ASTYWTVGKNIQY
TRBJ2-7 | 10 | TRBV27 | ASSFLGAEQY
TRBJ2-7 | 11 | TRBV2 | ASGQGPSYEQY
TRBJ2-3 | 17 | TRBV4-1 | ASSHPGPSGGDFTDTQY
TRBJ1-1 | 11 | TRBV9 | ASSGSSGSEAF
TRBJ1-1 | 10 | TRBV5-1 | ASSRDRQFLF
TRBJ2-7 | 12 | TRBV30 | AWSGTSGAYEQY
TRBJ1-2 | 11 | TRBV6-5 | ASRGRGASYGA
TRBJ1-5 | 11 | TRBV10-2 | ASTGRGEQPQH
TRBJ2-3 | 11 | TRBV5-1 | ASYPQGTDTQY
TRBJ1-1 | 10 | TRBV5-6 | ASSGGRIRAF
TRBJ1-1 | 11 | TRBV2 | ASSPQGYHEAF
TRBJ2-3 | 11 | TRBV19 | ASRSSGSDTQY
TRBJ1-3 | 12 | TRBV4-1 | ASSQYSSGNTIY
TRBJ2-7 | 14 | TRBV7-2 | ASSSGWGQSSYEQY
TRBJ2-5 | 13 | TRBV25-1 | ASSNAGVFQETQY
TRBJ1-2 | 12 | TRBV6-5 | ASRGGIGSYGYT
TRBJ2-5 | 14 | TRBV29-1 | SVEQPEGAWQETQY
TRBJ2-7 | 14 | TRBV11-2 | ASTLGGPLGSYEQY
TRBJ2-1 | 13 | TRBV7-9 | AAQLAGGSYNEQF
TRBJ1-5 | 11 | TRBV12-3/TRBV12-4 | ASSLSGNQPQH
TRBJ1-6 | 13 | TRBV5-6 | ASSLAAGLWAPLH
TRBJ2-1 | 14 | TRBV10-3 | AISDPTRGHDNEQF
TRBJ1-1 | 14 | TRBV5-1 | ASSPGRGGGGTEAF
TRBJ2-3 | 14 | TRBV5-1 | ASSLGGLADTDTQY
TRBJ2-3 | 12 | TRBV6-1 | ASSEDGLGDTQY
TRBJ2-7 | 20 | TRBV6-1 | ASSEASGFPGLAGGFAYEQY
TRBJ2-1 | 13 | TRBV4-2 | ASSRGAGGDNEQF
TRBJ2-7 | 13 | TRBV5-4 | ASSAWTSGGGEQY
TRBJ1-2 | 12 | TRBV27 | ASGSPGGGYGYT
TRBJ2-1 | 12 | TRBV6-1 | ASSEARGRGEQF
TRBJ2-1 | 13 | TRBV6-5 | ASSYSGLDYNEQF
TRBJ1-1 | 14 | TRBV7-9 | ASSFGQGPTATEAF
TRBJ1-2 | 9 | TRBV12-3/TRBV12-4 | ASSLGHGYT
TRBJ2-2 | 13 | TRBV5-1 | ASSGLRGGTGELF
TRBJ1-5 | 13 | TRBV19 | ASSIVGGSNQPQH
TRBJ2-1 | 10 | TRBV18 | ASSSQGDEQF
TRBJ1-2 | 16 | TRBV7-9 | ASSLRAGTGFSGYGYT
TRBJ1-5 | 14 | TRBV4-2 | ASSLMDRGVGQPQH
TRBJ2-5 | 12 | TRBV15 | ATSRDGRGETQY
TRBJ2-1 | 12 | TRBV3-1/TRBV3-2 | ASSQGQGGNEQF
TRBJ2-2 | 15 | TRBV5-6 | ASSFPLTSGTTGELF
TRBJ2-5 | 11 | TRBV28 | ASSFAAPETQY
TRBJ1-1 | 11 | TRBV28 | ASSLPAGTEAF
TRBJ1-1 | 13 | TRBV7-8 | ASSPRGGAYTEAF
TRBJ2-2 | 17 | TRBV27 | ASSSVGFGQGTNTGELF
TRBJ1-2 | 12 | TRBV3-1/TRBV3-2 | ASSQVNGDYGYT
TRBJ2-3 | 12 | TRBV4-1 | ASSPLAGTDTQY
TRBJ1-5 | 12 | TRBV2 | ASSPQGGYEPQH
TRBJ2-1 | 13 | TRBV7-8 | ASSPAGASYNEQF